This TCR beta chain was recorded in a study of cytotoxic CD8 clonotypes in ibrutinib-treated CLL. Study as a whole: Response samples were taken after a median about twelve months of treatment, range 6 to 36.

A note on this clone: The antigen is undetermined.

Findings of the study overall: The study found baseline clonality above age-matched healthy donors, tracking circulating CD8+ T-cell counts. Public clonotypes, rarely seen, contracted or held steady on treatment.

The intended depth for sequencing was 1 in 200,000 to 1 in 1 million T cells. Assay: immunoSEQ multiplex PCR; the TCRdb copy retains only in-frame clones and omits some. The table lists roughly 110,000 clones, about 50% of them singletons, with about 40% in the top ten. The sequence derives from a human donor with chronic lymphocytic leukemia. Material: PBMCs, obtained after 24 months of ibrutinib treatment.

The CDR3 nucleotides are TGTGCCTGGAGTGTTTCCAGCACTGAAGCTTTCTTT. Translation gives CAWSVSSTEAFF. The genes are TRBV30 and TRBJ1-1, with D hard to call. This CDR3 contains 12 residues. Trimming shortened V by 0 bases and J by 4 bases, and 6 bases separated the two germline ends. Germline V lookup: CDR1 GTSNPN, CDR2 SVGIG (reference sequence).